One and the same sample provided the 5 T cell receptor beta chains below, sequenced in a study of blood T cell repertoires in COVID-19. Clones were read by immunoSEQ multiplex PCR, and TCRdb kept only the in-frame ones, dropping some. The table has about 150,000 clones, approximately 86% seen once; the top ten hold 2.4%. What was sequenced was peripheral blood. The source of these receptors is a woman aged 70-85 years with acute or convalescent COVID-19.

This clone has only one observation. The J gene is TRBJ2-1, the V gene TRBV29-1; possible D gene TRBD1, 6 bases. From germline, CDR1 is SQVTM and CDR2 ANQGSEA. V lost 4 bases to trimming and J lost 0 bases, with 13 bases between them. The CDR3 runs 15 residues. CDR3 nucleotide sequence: TGCAGCGTTGCGGCAGGGGCTAGCTCCTACAATGAGCAGTTCTTC. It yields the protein CSVAAGASSYNEQFF.

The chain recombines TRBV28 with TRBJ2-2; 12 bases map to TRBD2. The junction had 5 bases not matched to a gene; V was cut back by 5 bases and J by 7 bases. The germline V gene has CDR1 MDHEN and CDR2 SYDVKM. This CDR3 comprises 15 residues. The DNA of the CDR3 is TGTGCCAGCAGTCGGACTAGCGGGGAGGGCGGGGAGCTGTTTTTT. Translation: CASSRTSGEGGELFF.

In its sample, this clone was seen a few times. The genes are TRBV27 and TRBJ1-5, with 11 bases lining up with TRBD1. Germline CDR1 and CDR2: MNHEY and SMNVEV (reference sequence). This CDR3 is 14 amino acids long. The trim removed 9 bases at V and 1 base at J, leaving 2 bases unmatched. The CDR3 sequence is CASRTGGSNQPQHF. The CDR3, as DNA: TGTGCCAGTAGGACAGGGGGCAGCAATCAGCCCCAGCATTTT.

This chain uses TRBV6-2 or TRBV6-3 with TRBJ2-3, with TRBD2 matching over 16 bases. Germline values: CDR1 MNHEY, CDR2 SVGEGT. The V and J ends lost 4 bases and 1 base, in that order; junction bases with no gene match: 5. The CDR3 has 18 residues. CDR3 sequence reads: CASSSGLAGGHGTDTQYF. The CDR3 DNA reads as TGTGCCAGCAGTTCGGGACTAGCGGGGGGGCATGGCACAGATACGCAGTATTTT.

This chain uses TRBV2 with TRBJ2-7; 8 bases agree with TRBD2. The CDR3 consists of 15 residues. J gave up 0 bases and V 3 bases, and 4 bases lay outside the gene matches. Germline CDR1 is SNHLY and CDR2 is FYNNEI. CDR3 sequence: CASSDWRGASYEQYF. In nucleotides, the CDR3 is TGTGCCAGCAGTGACTGGCGGGGGGCCTCCTACGAGCAGTACTTC.